A selection of T cell receptor beta chains follows, all from one sample in a study of T cell repertoires in cytomegalovirus infection. Using its own MiXCR run on the reads, TCRdb lists one record per CDR3 protein. The sample includes 450,000 to 550,000 distinct CDR3 sequences, 16% of them seen just once. Sequencing input: CD8+ T cells from PBMCs. These receptors were collected from a human donor in good health (CMV status not recorded). Some clones in this sample may be carry-over from other donors' samples. CDR3s include the opening cysteine and the closing phenylalanine or tryptophan. A D gene is named only where the DNA matches it firmly. Clone size is stated in some rows and not others, as once, few, many or a class when expanded.

size: many; V: TRBV29-1; D: TRBD2; J: TRBJ2-3; CDR3: CSVEDLSGSGGGPDTQYF; DNA: TGCAGCGTTGAAGATCTTTCGGGTAGCGGGGGGGGCCCAGATACGCAGTATTTT
size: many; V: TRBV7-9; D: NA; J: TRBJ2-1; CDR3: CASSLVGPGSYNEQFF; DNA: TGTGCCAGCAGCTTAGTTGGCCCAGGTTCCTACAATGAGCAGTTCTTC
size: NA; V: TRBV5-5; D: NA; J: TRBJ1-2; CDR3: CASSSREGTERDYGYTF; DNA: TGTGCCAGCAGCTCCAGAGAGGGGACGGAACGTGACTATGGCTACACCTTC
size: many; V: TRBV7-9; D: NA; J: TRBJ1-2; CDR3: CASSLVRRGRRFSFYTF; DNA: TGTGCCAGCAGCTTAGTTCGCAGGGGCAGACGATTTTCATTCTACACCTTC
size: NA; V: TRBV20-1; D: NA; J: TRBJ1-2; CDR3: CSARDRATYGYTF; DNA: TGCAGTGCTAGAGATCGGGCCACCTATGGCTACACCTTC
size: few; V: TRBV11-2; D: TRBD2; J: TRBJ2-2; CDR3: CASSLDRLAATMGTGELFF; DNA: TGTGCCAGCAGCTTAGATAGACTAGCGGCCACCATGGGCACCGGGGAGCTGTTTTTT
size: NA; V: TRBV29-1; D: NA; J: TRBJ1-2; CDR3: CSVSAEGRYGYTF; DNA: TGCAGCGTTTCAGCCGAAGGGAGGTATGGCTACACCTTC
size: many; V: TRBV7-8; D: NA; J: TRBJ2-2; CDR3: CASNPDLTGELFF; DNA: TGTGCCAGCAATCCAGACTTAACCGGGGAGCTGTTTTTT
size: many; V: TRBV4-2; D: TRBD2; J: TRBJ2-1; CDR3: CASSQQRGDEQFF; DNA: TGTGCCAGCAGCCAACAGCGGGGGGATGAGCAGTTCTTC
size: NA; V: TRBV20-1; D: TRBD2; J: TRBJ2-3; CDR3: CSASNLWTSGGTDTQYF; DNA: TGCAGTGCTTCTAACCTCTGGACTAGCGGTGGCACAGATACGCAGTATTTT
size: many; V: TRBV7-6; D: TRBD1; J: TRBJ2-3; CDR3: CASSLARGPTDTQYF; DNA: TGTGCCAGCAGCTTAGCCAGGGGGCCCACAGATACGCAGTATTTT
size: many; V: TRBV7-8; D: NA; J: TRBJ1-6; CDR3: CASSQRDPGTSPLHF; DNA: TGTGCCAGCAGTCAACGGGACCCCGGGACCTCACCCCTCCACTTT
size: few; V: TRBV3-1; D: NA; J: TRBJ1-2; CDR3: CASSRDSGYGYTF; DNA: TGTGCCAGCAGTCGGGACTCCGGGTATGGCTACACCTTC
size: many; V: TRBV7-2; D: NA; J: TRBJ2-7; CDR3: CASSLARWGLNHEQYF; DNA: TGTGCCAGCAGCTTAGCGCGTTGGGGGCTCAACCACGAGCAGTACTTC
size: few; V: TRBV5-4; D: NA; J: TRBJ2-7; CDR3: CASSGTSSSYEQYF; DNA: TGTGCCAGCAGCGGGACATCGAGCTCCTACGAGCAGTACTTC
size: many; V: TRBV7-9; D: NA; J: TRBJ2-2; CDR3: CASSLGSGSNTGELFF; DNA: TGTGCCAGCAGCTTAGGGAGCGGGTCGAACACCGGGGAGCTGTTTTTT
size: many; V: TRBV7-2; D: NA; J: TRBJ1-5; CDR3: CASSPIQAGFSAQHF; DNA: TGTGCCAGCAGCCCGATCCAGGCAGGGTTTTCGGCCCAGCATTTT
size: few; V: TRBV28; D: NA; J: TRBJ1-2; CDR3: CASSLGEGDYGYTF; DNA: TGTGCCAGCAGTTTGGGTGAGGGGGACTATGGCTACACCTTC
size: many; V: TRBV5-5; D: TRBD1; J: TRBJ1-2; CDR3: CASSSDSGGRRYGYTF; DNA: TGTGCCAGCAGCTCCGATTCAGGGGGGCGACGCTATGGCTACACCTTC
size: few; V: TRBV4-1; D: NA; J: TRBJ2-5; CDR3: CASSQDRAAQETQYF; DNA: TGCGCCAGCAGCCAAGATAGAGCGGCTCAAGAGACCCAGTACTTC
size: NA; V: TRBV27; D: NA; J: TRBJ1-1; CDR3: CASSLPRGEAFF; DNA: TGTGCCAGCAGTTTACCCCGGGGAGAAGCTTTCTTT
size: NA; V: TRBV20-1; D: NA; J: TRBJ2-3; CDR3: CSARLYQRSDTQYF; DNA: TGCAGTGCCCGACTATATCAAAGATCAGATACGCAGTATTTT
size: many; V: TRBV12-3/TRBV12-4; D: TRBD1; J: TRBJ1-1; CDR3: CASSENRGTTEAFF; DNA: TGTGCCAGCAGTGAAAACAGGGGTACCACTGAAGCTTTCTTT
size: NA; V: TRBV9; D: NA; J: TRBJ2-3; CDR3: CASSVGGRGTDTQYF; DNA: TGTGCCAGCAGCGTAGGGGGCCGGGGGACAGATACGCAGTATTTT